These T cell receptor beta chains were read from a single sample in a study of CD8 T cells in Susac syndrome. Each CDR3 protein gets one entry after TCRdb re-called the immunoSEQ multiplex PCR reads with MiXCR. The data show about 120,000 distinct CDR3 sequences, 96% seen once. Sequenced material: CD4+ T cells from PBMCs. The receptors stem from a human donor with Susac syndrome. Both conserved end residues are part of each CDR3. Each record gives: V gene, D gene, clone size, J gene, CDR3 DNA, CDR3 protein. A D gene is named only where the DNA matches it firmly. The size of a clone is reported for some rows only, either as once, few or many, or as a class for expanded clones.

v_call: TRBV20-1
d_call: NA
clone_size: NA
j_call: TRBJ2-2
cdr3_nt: TGCAGTGCTAGAAAGGACTCTAACACCGGGGAGCTGTTTTTT
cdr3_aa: CSARKDSNTGELFF

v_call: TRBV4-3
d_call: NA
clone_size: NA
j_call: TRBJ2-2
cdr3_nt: TGCGCCAGCAGCCGACAGAAATACACCGGGGAGCTGTTTTTT
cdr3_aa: CASSRQKYTGELFF

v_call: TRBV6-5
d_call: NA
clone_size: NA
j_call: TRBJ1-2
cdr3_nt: TGTGCCAGCACTGGACGGCCCAAGGGTGGCTACACCTTC
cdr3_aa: CASTGRPKGGYTF

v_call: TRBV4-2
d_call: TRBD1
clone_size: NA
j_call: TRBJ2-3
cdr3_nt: TGTGCCAGCAGCCAAGAAACAGGGGTCGCGGTAGATACGCAGTATTTT
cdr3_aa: CASSQETGVAVDTQYF

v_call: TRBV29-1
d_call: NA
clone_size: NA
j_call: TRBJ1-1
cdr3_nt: TGCAGCGTCGGTTCTGGGGGCGAACTTGAAGCTTTCTTT
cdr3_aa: CSVGSGGELEAFF

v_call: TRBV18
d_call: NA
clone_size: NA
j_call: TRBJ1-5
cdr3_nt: TGTGCCAGCTCACCTGACCGGAATCAGCCCCAGCATTTT
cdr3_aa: CASSPDRNQPQHF

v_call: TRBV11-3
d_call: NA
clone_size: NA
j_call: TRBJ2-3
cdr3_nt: TGTGCCAGCAGCTTAGGAGGAGGCGTGGCAGATACGCAGTATTTT
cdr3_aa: CASSLGGGVADTQYF

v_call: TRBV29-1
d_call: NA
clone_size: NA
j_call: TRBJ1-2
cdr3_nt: TGCAGCGCCATAGCGGGTATCTATGGCTACACCTTC
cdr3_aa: CSAIAGIYGYTF

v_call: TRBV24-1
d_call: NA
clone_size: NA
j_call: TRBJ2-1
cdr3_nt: TGTGCCACCAGTCAAAGGCATGAGCAGTTCTTC
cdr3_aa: CATSQRHEQFF

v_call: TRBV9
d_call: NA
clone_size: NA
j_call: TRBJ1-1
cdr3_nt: TGTGCCAGCAGCGCGTCGACAAGGAACACTGAAGCTTTCTTT
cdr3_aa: CASSASTRNTEAFF

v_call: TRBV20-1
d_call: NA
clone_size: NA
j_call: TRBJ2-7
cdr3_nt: TGCAGTGCTAGTTGGCGGGGCTCCTACGAGCAGTACTTC
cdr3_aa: CSASWRGSYEQYF

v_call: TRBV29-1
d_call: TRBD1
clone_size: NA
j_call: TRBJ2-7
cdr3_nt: TGCAGCGTGAAGACAGGGGGCCTCTACGAGCAGTACTTC
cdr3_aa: CSVKTGGLYEQYF

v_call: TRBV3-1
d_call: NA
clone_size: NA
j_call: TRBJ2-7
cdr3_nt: TGTGCCAGCGGATGGGCACAGGCGAGCTACGAGCAGTACTTC
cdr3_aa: CASGWAQASYEQYF

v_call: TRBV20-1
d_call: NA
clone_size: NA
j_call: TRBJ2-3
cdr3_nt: TGCAGTGCTAGAGATTACGCGGGAAGGAGGCTTAGCACAGATACGCAGTATTTT
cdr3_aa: CSARDYAGRRLSTDTQYF

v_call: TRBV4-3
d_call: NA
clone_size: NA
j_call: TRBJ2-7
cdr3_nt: TGCGCCAGCAGCCAAGATCAAGGCTACGAGCAGTACTTC
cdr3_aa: CASSQDQGYEQYF

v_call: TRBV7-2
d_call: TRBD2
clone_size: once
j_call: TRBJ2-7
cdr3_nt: TGTGCCAGCAGCCCCGGGGTAGCGGGCTCCTACGAGCAGTACTTC
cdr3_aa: CASSPGVAGSYEQYF

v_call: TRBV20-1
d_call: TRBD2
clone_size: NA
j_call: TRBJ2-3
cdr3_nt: TGCAGTGCTAGAATCCCCAGACTAGCGGGAGAATTTACAGATACGCAGTATTTT
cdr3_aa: CSARIPRLAGEFTDTQYF

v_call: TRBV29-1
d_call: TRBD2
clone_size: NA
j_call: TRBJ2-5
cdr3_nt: TGCAGCGTTGCAACTAGCGGGAGTTTGGGCCAAGAGACCCAGTACTTC
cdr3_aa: CSVATSGSLGQETQYF

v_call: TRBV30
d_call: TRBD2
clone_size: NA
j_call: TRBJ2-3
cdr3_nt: TGTGCCTGGAGCACGACTAGCGTGAAAGATACGCAGTATTTT
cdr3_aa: CAWSTTSVKDTQYF

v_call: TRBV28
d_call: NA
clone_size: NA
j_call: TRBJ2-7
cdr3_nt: TGTGCCAGCAGTTTAGGTCAGGGGCTTGCCTACGAGCAGTACTTC
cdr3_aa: CASSLGQGLAYEQYF

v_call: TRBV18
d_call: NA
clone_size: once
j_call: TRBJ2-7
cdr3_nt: TGTGCCAGCTCACCGGCTTCCTACGAGCAGTACTTC
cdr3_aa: CASSPASYEQYF

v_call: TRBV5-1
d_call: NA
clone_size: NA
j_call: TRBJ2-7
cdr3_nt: TGCGCCAGCACCATTGGAGGGGCCAGCTCCTACGAGCAGTACTTC
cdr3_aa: CASTIGGASSYEQYF

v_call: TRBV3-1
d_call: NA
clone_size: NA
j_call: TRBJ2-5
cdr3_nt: TGTGCCAGCAGCCACCGGTTGGAGACCCAGTACTTC
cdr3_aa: CASSHRLETQYF

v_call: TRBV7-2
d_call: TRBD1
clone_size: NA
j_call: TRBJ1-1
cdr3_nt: TGTGCCAGCAGCCCCGGACAGGCCACTGAAGCTTTCTTT
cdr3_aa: CASSPGQATEAFF

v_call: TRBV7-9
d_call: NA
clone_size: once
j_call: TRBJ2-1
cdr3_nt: TGTGCCAGCAGCCGGGACGCCTACAATGAGCAGTTCTTC
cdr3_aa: CASSRDAYNEQFF

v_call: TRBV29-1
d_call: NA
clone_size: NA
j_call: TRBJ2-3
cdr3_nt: TGCAGCGTCGTTTCCCGGGGGGATACGCAGTATTTT
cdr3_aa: CSVVSRGDTQYF

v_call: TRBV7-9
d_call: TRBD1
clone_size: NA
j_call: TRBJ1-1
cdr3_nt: TGTGCCAGCAGCTTCGGGACAGGCTTGAACACTGAAGCTTTCTTT
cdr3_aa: CASSFGTGLNTEAFF

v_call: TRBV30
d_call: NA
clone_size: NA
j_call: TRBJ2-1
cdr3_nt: TGTGCCTGGAGATTACGGACGAGGAATGAGCAGTTCTTC
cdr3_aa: CAWRLRTRNEQFF

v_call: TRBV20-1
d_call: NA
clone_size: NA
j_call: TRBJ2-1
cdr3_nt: TGCAGTCCGAGGACTTCCGCCTACAATGAGCAGTTCTTC
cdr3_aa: CSPRTSAYNEQFF

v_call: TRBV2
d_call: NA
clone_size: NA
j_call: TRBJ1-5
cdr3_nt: TGTGCCAGCAGCGGGCCCGCTCGCAATCAGCCCCAGCATTTT
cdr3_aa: CASSGPARNQPQHF

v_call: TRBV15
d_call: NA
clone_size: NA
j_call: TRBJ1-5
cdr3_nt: TGTGCCACCAGCAGAGATCTACAGAACAATCAGCCCCAGCATTTT
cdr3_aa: CATSRDLQNNQPQHF

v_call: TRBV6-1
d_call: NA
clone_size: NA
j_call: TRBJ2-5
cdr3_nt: TGTGCCAGCAGTGAAGCCCTGGGGGGGGCAGAGGAGACCCAGTACTTC
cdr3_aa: CASSEALGGAEETQYF

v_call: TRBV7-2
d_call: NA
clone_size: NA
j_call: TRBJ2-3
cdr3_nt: TGTGCCAGCAGCTTAGCGCGGTGGGACAACACAGATACGCAGTATTTT
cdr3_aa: CASSLARWDNTDTQYF

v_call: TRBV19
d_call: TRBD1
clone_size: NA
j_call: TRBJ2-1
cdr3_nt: TGTGCCAGTAGTGAGGAGGACAGGGGGAGCCGGCGAGGCTCCTACAATGAGCAGTTCTTC
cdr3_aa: CASSEEDRGSRRGSYNEQFF

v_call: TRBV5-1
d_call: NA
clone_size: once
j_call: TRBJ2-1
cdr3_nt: TGCGCCAGCGTCGGGGTCGTGGGCGCCGGGGGTGAGCAGTTCTTC
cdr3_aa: CASVGVVGAGGEQFF

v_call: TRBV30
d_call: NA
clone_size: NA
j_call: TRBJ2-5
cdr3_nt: TGTGCCTGGAGTCCGACCCAAGAGACCCAGTACTTC
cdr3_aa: CAWSPTQETQYF

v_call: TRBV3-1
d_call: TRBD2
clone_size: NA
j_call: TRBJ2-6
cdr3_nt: TGTGCCAGCAGCCGGGGGGGAAACTCTGGGGCCAACGTCCTGACTTTC
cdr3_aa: CASSRGGNSGANVLTF

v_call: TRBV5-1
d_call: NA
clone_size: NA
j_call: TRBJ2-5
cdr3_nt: TGCGCCAGCAGCGTCGGAGAGGGCCAAGAGACCCAGTACTTC
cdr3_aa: CASSVGEGQETQYF

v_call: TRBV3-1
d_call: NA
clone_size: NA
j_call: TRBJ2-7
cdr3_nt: TGTGCCAGCAGCCAAGGGTCCCTTTCCTACGAGCAGTACTTC
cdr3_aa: CASSQGSLSYEQYF

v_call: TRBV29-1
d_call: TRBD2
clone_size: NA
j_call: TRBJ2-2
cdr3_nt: TGCAGCGTTAAAAGCGGGAGGGACACCGGGGAGCTGTTTTTT
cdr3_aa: CSVKSGRDTGELFF

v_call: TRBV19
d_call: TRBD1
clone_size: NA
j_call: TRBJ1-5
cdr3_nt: TGTGCCAGTAGGGACAGGGGGCGAGGACGCAATCAGCCCCAGCATTTT
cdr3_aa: CASRDRGRGRNQPQHF

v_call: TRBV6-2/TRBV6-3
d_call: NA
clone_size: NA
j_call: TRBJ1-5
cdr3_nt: TGTGCCAGCAGTTACGGAGGAAGCGGGGACATCGGCAATCAGCCCCAGCATTTT
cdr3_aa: CASSYGGSGDIGNQPQHF

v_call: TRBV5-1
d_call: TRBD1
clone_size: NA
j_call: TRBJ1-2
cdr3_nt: TGCGCCAGCAGCTTGACCGGGACAGGGGGCCTTAACTATGGCTACACCTTC
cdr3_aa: CASSLTGTGGLNYGYTF

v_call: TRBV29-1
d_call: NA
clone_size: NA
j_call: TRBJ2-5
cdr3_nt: TGCAGCGTTGGTCCAGGGAACGGGGAGACCCAGTACTTC
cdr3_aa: CSVGPGNGETQYF

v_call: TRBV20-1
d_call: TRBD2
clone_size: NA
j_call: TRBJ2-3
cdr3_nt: TGCAGTGCTAGGGCTAGCGGGAGGGCCGGGGATACGCAGTATTTT
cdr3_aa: CSARASGRAGDTQYF